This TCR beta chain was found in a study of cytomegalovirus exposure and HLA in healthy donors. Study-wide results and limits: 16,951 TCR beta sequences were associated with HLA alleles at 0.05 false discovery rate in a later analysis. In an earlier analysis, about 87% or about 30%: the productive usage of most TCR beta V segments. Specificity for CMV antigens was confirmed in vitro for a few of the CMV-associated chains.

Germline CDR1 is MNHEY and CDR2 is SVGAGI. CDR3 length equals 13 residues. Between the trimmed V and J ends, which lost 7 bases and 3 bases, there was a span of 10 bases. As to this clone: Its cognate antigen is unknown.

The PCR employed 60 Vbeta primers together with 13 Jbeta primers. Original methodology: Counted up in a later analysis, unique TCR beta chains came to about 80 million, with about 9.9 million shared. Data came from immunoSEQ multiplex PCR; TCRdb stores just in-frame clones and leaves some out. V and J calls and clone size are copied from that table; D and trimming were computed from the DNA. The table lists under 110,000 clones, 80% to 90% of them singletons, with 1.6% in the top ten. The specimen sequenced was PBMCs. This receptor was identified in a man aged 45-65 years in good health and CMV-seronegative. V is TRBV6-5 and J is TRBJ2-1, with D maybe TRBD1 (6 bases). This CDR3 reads CASKGDGYNEQFF. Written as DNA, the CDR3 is TGTGCCAGCAAGGGGGACGGCTACAATGAGCAGTTCTTC.